The clone carrying this T cell receptor beta chain was observed a single time. In the original analysis: Amplification of reference gene primers was used by the study to estimate nucleated cell counts. The repertoire was sequenced with immunoSEQ multiplex PCR; TCRdb's copy has only in-frame clones and lacks some. V and J calls and clone size are those listed in that table; D and trimming were worked out from the DNA. The table includes fewer than 700,000 clones, around nine tenths detected once. The V end lost 4 bases, the J end lost 10 bases, and 13 bases lay between the germline ends. Germline V gene sequence: CDR1 DFQATT, CDR2 SNEGSKA (reference sequence). CDR3 length equals 11 residues. Followed longitudinally, the Seattle patients had been enrolled during active infection. This entry is derived from a study of blood T cell repertoires in COVID-19. Study-wide context: PBMCs, B-cell-depleted T cells, or T cells provided the cDNA or gDNA that made up the material.

This receptor was obtained from a woman aged 45-65 years with COVID-19, enrolled during active disease. Sequencing was carried out using peripheral blood. The rearrangement joins TRBV20-1 to TRBJ1-1; the D gene is possibly TRBD1 (6 bases). The CDR3 loop reads CSAMGGGLAFF. The CDR3 DNA is TGCAGTGCTATGGGCGGGGGGCTAGCTTTCTTT.